This entry lists 15 T cell receptor beta chains sequenced from one sample in a study of blood T cell repertoires in COVID-19. Assay: immunoSEQ multiplex PCR; the TCRdb copy retains only in-frame clones and omits some. The sample holds under 300,000 clones, about 83% seen once. Sequencing was carried out using peripheral blood. The origin of the receptors is a man of 80 years or more with acute or convalescent COVID-19.

This clone was seen a few times. This chain uses TRBV3-1 (or the pseudogene TRBV3-2) with TRBJ1-1; D unresolved. This CDR3 spans 15 amino acids. CDR1 is LGHDT, CDR2 YNNKEL, per germline (reference sequence). Trimming stripped 1 base from V and 6 bases from J, with 15 bases between. The CDR3 sequence: CASSQAGFTNAEAFF. Written as DNA, the CDR3 is TGTGCCAGCAGCCAAGCCGGGTTTACTAACGCTGAAGCTTTCTTT.

V is TRBV4-2 and J is TRBJ1-1, with unresolved D. Germline CDR1 reads LGHNA; CDR2 reads YNFKEQ. CDR3 length equals 15 residues. Trimming removed 0 bases from V and 4 bases from J, with 12 bases in between. This chain's CDR3 is CASSQERGLGTEAFF. The CDR3 DNA is TGTGCCAGCAGCCAAGAACGAGGGTTGGGCACTGAAGCTTTCTTT.

V is TRBV6-5 and J is TRBJ2-7; weak D call: TRBD2 (6 bases). CDR1 is MNHEY, CDR2 SVGAGI, per germline. Trimming removed 5 bases at V and 3 bases at J, with 8 bases between. The CDR3 length is 12 residues. In DNA form, the CDR3 reads TGTGCCAGCAGTCTGGGGGGCTACGAGCAGTACTTC. Translating it yields CASSLGGYEQYF.

The chain joins TRBV19 to TRBJ2-1; 9 nucleotides line up with TRBD1. This CDR3 spans 15 amino acids. Germline trimming cut 5 bases from V and 7 bases from J; bases unmatched to any gene: 9. Germline V CDR1 and CDR2: LNHDA, SQIVND (reference sequence). In DNA form, the CDR3 reads TGTGCCAGTAGTGACGGGACAGGGAGAGGGAATGAGCAGTTCTTC. Its translation is CASSDGTGRGNEQFF.

The V and J genes are TRBV6-5 and TRBJ1-1, with D unresolved. This CDR3 contains 12 residues. Trimming shortened V by 6 bases and J by 6 bases, and 11 bases separated the two germline ends. CDR1 and CDR2 (germline): MNHEY, SVGAGI. The CDR3 region is CASSPAAAEAFF. DNA of the CDR3: TGTGCCAGCAGCCCGGCGGCTGCTGAAGCTTTCTTT.

The chain couples TRBV19 to TRBJ2-1; 8 bases align to TRBD2. The CDR3 runs to 16 residues. Losses at the gene ends were 4 bases for V and 7 bases for J; bases not matched to a gene: 12. The germline V gene encodes CDR1 LNHDA and CDR2 SQIVND (reference sequence). CDR3 in DNA: TGTGCCAGTAGTACGGTAGCGGGAATTTCGCGGAATGAGCAGTTCTTC. Amino acids: CASSTVAGISRNEQFF. The entire variable domain, with the rest obtained from reference TRBV19 and TRBJ2-1, is as follows: DGGITQSPKYLFRKEGQNVTLSCEQNLNHDAMYWYRQDPGQGLRLIYYSQIVNDFQKGDIAEGYSVSREKKESFPLTVTSAQKNPTAFYLCASSTVAGISRNEQFFGPGTRLTVL.

This clone was observed a single time. The chain has TRBV6-4 and TRBJ2-3, with D perhaps matching TRBD2 (5 bases). V was cut by 7 bases and J by 0 bases, with 8 bases left in between. Germline V gene data show CDR1 as MRHNA and CDR2 as SNTAGT. The CDR3 runs to 13 residues. CDR3: CASIGESTDTQYF. CDR3 sequence (DNA): TGTGCCAGCATCGGGGAAAGCACAGATACGCAGTATTTT.

This clone has ten or more counts. The chain links TRBV3-1 (or the pseudogene TRBV3-2) to TRBJ1-1; D is possibly TRBD1 (6 bases). CDR1 LGHDT and CDR2 YNNKEL come from the germline V gene (reference sequence). This CDR3 contains 15 residues. Trimming shortened V by 1 base and J by 1 base, and 10 bases separated the two germline ends. The CDR3 DNA is TGTGCCAGCAGCCAAGTGGGACATAGGAACACTGAAGCTTTCTTT. Encoded protein: CASSQVGHRNTEAFF.

This clone was seen a single time. V and J are TRBV18 and TRBJ2-3, with D possibly matching TRBD1 (6 bases). V gave up 6 bases and J gave up 0 bases, with 13 bases separating them. Germline CDR1 and CDR2: KGHSH and LQKENI. The CDR3 runs 15 residues. In DNA form, the CDR3 reads TGTGCCAGCTCCCCGGACAGCTACAGCACAGATACGCAGTATTTT. Translated: CASSPDSYSTDTQYF.

The chain joins TRBV27 to TRBJ1-5; perhaps TRBD1 as D (5 bases). V lost 6 bases and J 4 bases, leaving 10 bases between the germline ends. CDR1 is MNHEY and CDR2 is SMNVEV in the germline V gene (reference sequence). The CDR3 runs 13 residues. CDR3 in DNA: TGTGCCAGCAGGGAAGGGGTGAATCAGCCCCAGCATTTT. Translation: CASREGVNQPQHF.

The genes are TRBV18 and TRBJ1-1, with TRBD1 matching 8 bases. Germline lookup yields CDR1 KGHSH and CDR2 LQKENI. This CDR3 is built from 14 residues. Trimming at V came to 6 bases and at J to 4 bases, leaving 7 bases not matched to a gene. The CDR3 DNA is TGTGCCAGCTCTCTCGGACAGGGAAGCACTGAAGCTTTCTTT. This gives the protein CASSLGQGSTEAFF. The full variable domain, with the rest looked up from reference TRBV18 and TRBJ1-1, is NAGVMQNPRHLVRRRGQEARLRCSPMKGHSHVYWYRQLPEEGLKFMVYLQKENIIDESGMPKERFSAEFPKEGPSILRIQQVVRGDSAAYFCASSLGQGSTEAFFGQGTRLTVV.

This chain uses TRBV6-1 with TRBJ2-5; 7 nucleotides align to TRBD2. The V and J ends lost 4 bases and 4 bases, in that order; junction bases with no gene match: 12. The CDR3 covers 16 residues. CDR1 is MNHNS, CDR2 SASEGT, per germline. CDR3 coding DNA: TGTGCCAGCAGTGGGAGTGGGGGGGGTAGAGGAGAGACCCAGTACTTC. Residues: CASSGSGGGRGETQYF.

This clone has a count of ten or more. The chain carries TRBV27 and TRBJ1-1; 7 nucleotides match TRBD1. Germline CDR1 reads MNHEY; CDR2 reads SMNVEV (reference sequence). CDR3 length equals 14 residues. Losses at the gene ends were 9 bases for V and 1 base for J; bases not matched to a gene: 8. The DNA for the CDR3 is TGTGCCAGTCAAGTACAGGGGCCGAACACTGAAGCTTTCTTT. Its translation is CASQVQGPNTEAFF.

This chain uses TRBV7-2 with TRBJ1-1; TRBD1 might be the D (6 bases). Trimming pared 3 bases from V and 0 bases from J, leaving 11 bases between. Germline CDR1 SGHTA, CDR2 FQGNSA. The CDR3 loop spans 15 amino acids. The CDR3 here is CASSFGQLLNTEAFF. The CDR3 DNA sequence: TGTGCCAGCAGCTTTGGACAGCTTCTGAACACTGAAGCTTTCTTT.

The chain has TRBV27 and TRBJ1-1, with 8 bases that match TRBD1. The CDR3 spans 14 residues. The ends lost 9 bases at V and 6 bases at J; junction bases unmatched: 12. Germline CDR1 is MNHEY and CDR2 is SMNVEV (reference sequence). For the CDR3, the DNA is TGTGCCAGTCGATCTGCCGGGACAGGCTCTGAAGCTTTCTTT. Protein product: CASRSAGTGSEAFF.